This passage covers 2 T cell receptor beta chains from one sample sequenced in a study of beta chain features in type 1 diabetes. Study-wide points: Across all four CD4+ subsets, people with type 1 diabetes showed modestly shorter TCRB CDR3s.

Reverse transcription of all isolated RNA meant that expressed TCRB transcripts were sequenced. Data came from immunoSEQ multiplex PCR; TCRdb stores just in-frame clones and leaves some out. The sample includes 600,000 to 700,000 clones, roughly an eighth seen only once; the top ten take roughly 0.12%. No antigen has been assigned to these receptors. Sequenced material: naive CD4+ T cells from blood. The receptor source for this set is a man aged 25 to 40 with type 1 diabetes.

The V and J genes are TRBV9 and TRBJ2-7; D is undetermined. The CDR3 length is 14 residues. Trimming left V 0 bases short and J 5 bases short, with 12 bases between. Germline CDR1 is SGDLS and CDR2 is YYNGEE. CDR3 amino acids: CASSVVGSLDEQYF. The CDR3 DNA reads TGTGCCAGCAGCGTAGTCGGCTCTCTGGACGAGCAGTACTTC.

About this clone itself: This same CDR3 is encoded by further DNA sequences in the sample. The chain combines TRBV9 with TRBJ2-1; 11 nucleotides agree with TRBD2. The CDR3 is 15 residues long. CDR1 is SGDLS, CDR2 YYNGEE, per germline. V was pared by 3 bases and J by 4 bases, with 3 bases of the junction left unmatched. CDR3 sequence reads: CASSAGLAGYNEQFF. CDR3 sequence (DNA): TGTGCCAGCAGCGCAGGACTAGCGGGTTACAATGAGCAGTTCTTC. The variable domain in full, with the rest retrieved from reference TRBV9 and TRBJ2-1, is DSGVTQTPKHLITATGQRVTLRCSPRSGDLSVYWYQQSLDQGLQFLIQYYNGEERAKGNILERFSAQQFPDLHSELNLSSLELGDSALYFCASSAGLAGYNEQFFGPGTRLTVL.